The present entry profiles one T cell receptor (beta chain) with its context. Its antigen is unidentified. At one of its ends the junction is not consistent with the germline gene, which may arise from a read error. The CDR3 runs to 14 residues. Germline V gene data show CDR1 as MNHEY and CDR2 as SMNVEV (reference sequence). This entry comes from a study of blood T cells in healthy people across ages. Findings and limits, study-wide: Long-lived donors exceeded aged donors in naive CD4+ cells and diversity.

Sample-barcoded 5' priming and a J-beta primer mix drove a second PCR of 7 to 11 cycles. Every single cDNA molecule received a tag from a template-switch adaptor with 12 random nucleotides. TCRdb reanalysed the 5' RACE reads using MiXCR and keeps one entry per CDR3 protein. Altogether about 1.4 million distinct CDR3 sequences are present, approximately 59% being singletons, with the ten largest covering 6.5% to 8%. This sequence was found in a man aged 18 to 30 in good health. The genes are TRBV27 and TRBJ2-1, with D uncertain. The sample was blood. The CDR3 reads CASSFWASYNKQFF. The CDR3 DNA is TGTGCCAGCAGTTTCTGGGCCTCCTACAATAAGCAGTTCTTC.